These 10 T cell receptor beta chains share one sample of origin, sequenced in a study of blood T cell repertoires in COVID-19 (dated by TCRdb to about 2020). The library was prepared using the immunoSEQ multiplex PCR assay. TCRdb's version of the immuneACCESS table is confined to in-frame rearrangements and falls short of the full clone set. An unresolved V gene accounts for under half of the shortfall where checked; the remainder is of unknown origin. For this sample there are 250,000 or so clones; approximately 82% appear just once. Around 1.8% of the sample lies in the top ten. Sequencing was performed on peripheral blood. The receptors here all came from a woman aged 80 or over with acute or convalescent COVID-19.

The rearrangement uses TRBV15 and TRBJ2-5, with TRBD2 identical over 7 bases. Germline-derived CDR1 and CDR2 are LNHNV and YYDKDF (reference sequence). V dropped 5 bases and J dropped 5; count of bases not matched to a gene: 8. The CDR3 length is 14 residues. Written as DNA, the CDR3 is TGTGCCACCAGCCTAGCGGATGGAGTTGAGACCCAGTACTTC. Its translation: CATSLADGVETQYF.

The rearrangement links TRBV10-3 to TRBJ2-1; D call uncertain. V gave up 3 bases and J gave up 5 bases, with 5 bases separating them. This CDR3 spans 12 amino acids. Per germline, CDR1 ENHRY and CDR2 SYGVKD. Here the CDR3 DNA reads TGTGCCATCAGTGATCCGGACAATGAGCAGTTCTTC. Its translation is CAISDPDNEQFF.

The chain uses TRBV3-1 (or the pseudogene TRBV3-2) and TRBJ2-2, with 10 bases aligning to TRBD1. The junction had 7 bases not matched to a gene; V was cut back by 11 bases and J by 4 bases. Germline CDR1 reads LGHDT; CDR2 reads YNNKEL (reference sequence). The CDR3 is 14 residues long. The CDR3, as DNA: TGTGCCTCTCGGGACAGGGGATCCACCGGGGAGCTGTTTTTT. Protein product: CASRDRGSTGELFF.

As concerns this clone: The junction does not match germline at one end; this may be a read error. This sequence joins TRBV2 and TRBJ2-1; TRBD2 matches 7 bases. CDR3 length: 12 amino acids. CDR1 and CDR2 (germline): SNHLY, FYNNEI. CDR3 loop: CAPKGQRGPSIF. As DNA, the CDR3 is TGTGCCCCCAAGGGCCAGCGGGGACCCTCGATCTTC.

The chain carries TRBV6-6 and TRBJ2-3; D is ambiguous. The V gene's germline CDR1 is MNHNY and CDR2 SVGAGI (reference sequence). Trimming took 2 bases from V and 4 from J, leaving 10 bases between them. The CDR3 totals 14 residues. CDR3 loop: CASSYQTPADTQYF. CDR3 in DNA: TGTGCCAGCAGTTACCAAACCCCGGCAGATACGCAGTATTTT.

The CDR3 loop is CASSPGVEQYF. CDR3 in DNA: TGTGCCAGCTCACCGGGAGTCGAGCAGTACTTC. The chain combines TRBV18 with TRBJ2-7, with a possible D match to TRBD2 (5 bases). The V end lost 3 bases, the J end lost 6 bases, and 6 bases lay between the germline ends. The CDR3 spans 11 residues. Per germline, CDR1 KGHSH and CDR2 LQKENI.

The chain uses TRBV6-5 and TRBJ2-3, with 8 bases aligning to TRBD2. CDR1 and CDR2 from the germline V gene are MNHEY and SVGAGI. This CDR3 region has 15 residues. Trimming removed 7 bases from V and 6 bases from J; junction bases left unmatched: 12. The CDR3 DNA reads as TGTGCCAGCATCCGAAGGACTAGCTTTCAGGATACGCAGTATTTT. Translating it yields CASIRRTSFQDTQYF.

The rearrangement uses TRBV28 and TRBJ2-7, with 8 bases that match TRBD2. Trimming at V came to 6 bases and at J to 4 bases, leaving 14 bases not matched to a gene. Germline lookup yields CDR1 MDHEN and CDR2 SYDVKM. There are 16 residues in the CDR3. The CDR3 DNA follows: TGTGCCAGCAGCACCACTAGCGGACTTAAGGGGTACGAGCAGTACTTC. Its protein is CASSTTSGLKGYEQYF.

CDR3 nucleotide sequence: TGTGCCAGTAGCCTCCGGGGACAGGGGCCTGCTAGCAATCAGCCCCAGCATTTT. Its translation: CASSLRGQGPASNQPQHF. This chain connects TRBV19 to TRBJ1-5; 10 nucleotides match TRBD1. Germline V CDR1 and CDR2: LNHDA, SQIVND (reference sequence). The CDR3 is 18 residues long. Trimming took 6 bases from V and 0 from J; bases not matched to a gene: 11.

The CDR3 region is CASSLGGASGNTIYF. The CDR3 bases are TGTGCCAGCAGCTTAGGAGGAGCTTCTGGAAACACCATATATTTT. V is TRBV7-2 and J is TRBJ1-3; D not certain. This CDR3 is built from 15 residues. V was trimmed by 1 base and J by 1 base, leaving 8 bases between them. The germline gives CDR1 SGHTA, CDR2 FQGNSA.